This TCR beta chain was found in a study of blood T cell repertoires in COVID-19. Study in general: Samples came from the United States, Italy and Spain, spanning acute and convalescent COVID-19. T cells, B-cell-depleted T cells, or PBMCs supplied cDNA or gDNA.

Per the authors' pipeline: Cell counts per sample came from amplifying reference gene primers. Sequenced by immunoSEQ multiplex PCR; TCRdb stores in-frame clones only, minus some. The DNA gave D and trimming, while V, J and clone size come from that table. The table lists under 150,000 clones, under 95% of them singletons. Trimming at V came to 5 bases and at J to 3 bases, leaving 2 bases not matched to a gene. The CDR3 is made up of 14 amino acids. Germline V gene sequence: CDR1 KGHSH, CDR2 LQKENI. The chain joins TRBV18 to TRBJ2-2; 8 nucleotides agree with TRBD1. The clonotype was recovered from a man in his fifties with active COVID-19. The sequenced sample was peripheral blood. The CDR3 protein is CASSGTGYTGELFF. Here the CDR3 DNA reads TGTGCCAGCTCAGGGACAGGCTACACCGGGGAGCTGTTTTTT.